This T cell receptor beta chain was documented in a study of blood T cell repertoires in COVID-19. Study-wide context: The samples span acute and convalescent COVID-19 from the United States, Italy and Spain. PBMCs, B-cell-depleted T cells, or T cells provided the cDNA or gDNA that made up the material.

Source study methods: Estimation of nucleated cell counts was performed using reference gene primer amplification. TCRdb's table, derived via immunoSEQ multiplex PCR, lists solely in-frame clones and lacks some. V, J and clone size are taken as reported in that table, and D and trimming were inferred from the DNA itself. The sample gives about 380,000 clones, approximately 80% of which show up once; roughly 1.2% is in the top ten. Germline CDR1 reads LNHDA; CDR2 reads SQIVND (reference sequence). Trimming shortened V by 4 bases and J by 3 bases, and 10 bases separated the two germline ends. The CDR3 covers 13 residues.

V and J are TRBV19 and TRBJ2-7; D unresolved. The TCR sequence derives from a human donor with acute or convalescent COVID-19. The donor label of this sample is uncertain. The sequenced sample was peripheral blood. The CDR3 reads CASSRSEYYEQYF. The CDR3 nucleotides are TGTGCCAGTAGTAGAAGTGAGTACTACGAGCAGTACTTC.